The sequence of this T cell receptor beta chain was determined in a study of T cells after yellow fever vaccination. Study results and caveats: Detection of almost all vaccine-responding clonotypes in sorted memory subsets failed on day 0.

This clonotype was picked up many times. As TCR cDNA was made by 5'RACE template switching, a universal primer site and UMIs were added. TCRdb used MiXCR to reprocess the 5' RACE reads, holding one entry per CDR3 protein. Among about 26,000 distinct CDR3 sequences listed, 4.5% were seen once. Sequencing used PBMCs, either bulk or a sorted T-cell subset (CD4+, CD8+, memory, or dextramer-sorted; not recorded which), obtained on the day of the yellow fever booster vaccination. This receptor was obtained from a man aged 18-30 years who received the YFV17D yellow fever vaccine.

Written as DNA, the CDR3 is TGTGCCAGCAGACAGCTTAATCAGCCCCAGCATTTT. Translated: CASRQLNQPQHF. The chain couples TRBV6-1 to TRBJ1-5; D is unresolved. V dropped 6 bases and J dropped 4 bases, with 7 bases sitting between them. The CDR3 sequence is 12 residues long. The V gene's germline CDR1 is MNHNS and CDR2 SASEGT.